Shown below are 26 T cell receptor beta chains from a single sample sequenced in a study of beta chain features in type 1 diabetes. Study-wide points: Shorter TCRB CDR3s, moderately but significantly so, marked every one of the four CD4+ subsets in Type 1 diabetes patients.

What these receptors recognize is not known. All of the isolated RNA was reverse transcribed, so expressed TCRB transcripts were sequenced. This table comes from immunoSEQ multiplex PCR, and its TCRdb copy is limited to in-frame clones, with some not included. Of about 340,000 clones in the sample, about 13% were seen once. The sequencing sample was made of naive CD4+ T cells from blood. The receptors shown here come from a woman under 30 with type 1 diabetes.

The CDR3 loop is CTSSPLAGPDTQYF. In nucleotides, the CDR3 is TGCACCAGCAGCCCCCTAGCGGGACCAGATACGCAGTATTTT. The chain is built from TRBV1 and TRBJ2-3; the table's D call, TRBD2, was not checked against the DNA. TRBV1 is termed a pseudogene. The CDR3 extends over 14 amino acids.

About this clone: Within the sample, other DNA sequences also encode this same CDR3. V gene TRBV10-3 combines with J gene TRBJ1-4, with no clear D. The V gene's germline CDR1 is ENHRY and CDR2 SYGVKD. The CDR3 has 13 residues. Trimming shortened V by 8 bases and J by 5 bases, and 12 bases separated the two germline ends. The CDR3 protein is CAIGTGRNEKLFF. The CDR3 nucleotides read TGTGCCATCGGAACGGGGAGAAATGAAAAACTGTTTTTT.

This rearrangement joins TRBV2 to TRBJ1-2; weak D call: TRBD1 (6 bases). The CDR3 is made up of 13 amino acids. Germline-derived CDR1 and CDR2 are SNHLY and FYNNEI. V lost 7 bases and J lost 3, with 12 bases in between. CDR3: CASTHEGDYGYTF. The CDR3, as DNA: TGTGCCAGCACGCATGAGGGGGACTATGGCTACACCTTC. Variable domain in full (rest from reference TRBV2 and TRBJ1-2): EPEVTQTPSHQVTQMGQEVILRCVPISNHLYFYWYRQILGQKVEFLVSFYNNEISEKSEIFDDQFSVERPDGSNFTLKIRSTKLEDSAMYFCASTHEGDYGYTFGSGTRLTVV.

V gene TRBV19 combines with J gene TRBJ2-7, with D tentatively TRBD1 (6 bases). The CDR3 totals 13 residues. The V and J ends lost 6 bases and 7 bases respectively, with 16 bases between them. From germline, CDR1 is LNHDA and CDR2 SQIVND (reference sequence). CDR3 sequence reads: CASSPRGSGEQYV. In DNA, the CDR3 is TGTGCCAGTAGCCCCAGGGGATCAGGAGAGCAGTACGTC.

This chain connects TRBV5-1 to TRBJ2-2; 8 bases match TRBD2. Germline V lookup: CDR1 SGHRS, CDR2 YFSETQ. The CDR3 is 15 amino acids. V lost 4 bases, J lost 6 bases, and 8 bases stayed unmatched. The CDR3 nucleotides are TGCGCCAGCAGCGAAAGCGGGAGTTGGGCCGGGGAGCTGTTTTTT. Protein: CASSESGSWAGELFF.

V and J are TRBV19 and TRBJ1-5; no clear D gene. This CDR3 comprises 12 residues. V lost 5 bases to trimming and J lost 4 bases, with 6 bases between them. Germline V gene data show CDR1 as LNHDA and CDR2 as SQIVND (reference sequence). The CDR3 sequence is CASSPLNQPQHF. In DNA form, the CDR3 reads TGTGCCAGTAGTCCCTTAAATCAGCCCCAGCATTTT. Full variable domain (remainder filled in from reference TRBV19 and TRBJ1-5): DGGITQSPKYLFRKEGQNVTLSCEQNLNHDAMYWYRQDPGQGLRLIYYSQIVNDFQKGDIAEGYSVSREKKESFPLTVTSAQKNPTAFYLCASSPLNQPQHFGDGTRLSIL.

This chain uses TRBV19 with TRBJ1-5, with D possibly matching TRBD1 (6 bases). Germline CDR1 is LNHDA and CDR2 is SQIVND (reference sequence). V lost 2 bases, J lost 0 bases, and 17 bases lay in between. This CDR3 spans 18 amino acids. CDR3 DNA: TGTGCCAGTAGTATAATCAGGGGAAGGAATGGTAGCAATCAGCCCCAGCATTTT. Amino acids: CASSIIRGRNGSNQPQHF.

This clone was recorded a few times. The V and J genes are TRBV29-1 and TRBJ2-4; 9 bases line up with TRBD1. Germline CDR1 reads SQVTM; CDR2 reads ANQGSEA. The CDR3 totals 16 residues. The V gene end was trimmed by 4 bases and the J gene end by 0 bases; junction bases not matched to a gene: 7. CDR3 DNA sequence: TGCAGCGTTGGAGGACAGGGGAGCCTAGCCAAAAACATTCAGTACTTC. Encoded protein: CSVGGQGSLAKNIQYF.

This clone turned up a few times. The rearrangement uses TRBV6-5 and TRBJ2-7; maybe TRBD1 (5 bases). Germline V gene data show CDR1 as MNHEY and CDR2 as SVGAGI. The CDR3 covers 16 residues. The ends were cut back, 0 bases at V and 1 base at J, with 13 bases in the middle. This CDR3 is CASSYSMQGKSYEQYV. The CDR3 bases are TGTGCCAGCAGTTACTCTATGCAGGGTAAATCCTACGAGCAGTACGTC.

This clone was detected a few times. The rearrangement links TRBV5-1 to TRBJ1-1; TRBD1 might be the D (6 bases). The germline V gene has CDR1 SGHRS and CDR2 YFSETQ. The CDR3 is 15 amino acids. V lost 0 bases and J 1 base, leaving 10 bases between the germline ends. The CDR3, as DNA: TGCGCCAGCAGCTTGGCAGGGGCACAGAACACTGAAGCTTTCTTT. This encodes CASSLAGAQNTEAFF.

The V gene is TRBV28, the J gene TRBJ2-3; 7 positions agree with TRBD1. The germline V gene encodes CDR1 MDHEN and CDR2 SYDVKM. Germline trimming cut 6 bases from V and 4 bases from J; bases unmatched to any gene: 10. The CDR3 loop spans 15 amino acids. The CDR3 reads CASRIRDRRSDTQYF. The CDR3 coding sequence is TGTGCCAGCAGAATCCGGGACAGACGATCAGATACGCAGTATTTT.

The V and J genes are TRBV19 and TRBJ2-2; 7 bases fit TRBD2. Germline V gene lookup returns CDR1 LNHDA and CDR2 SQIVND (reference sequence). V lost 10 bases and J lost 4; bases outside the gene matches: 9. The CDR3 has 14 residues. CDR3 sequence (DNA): TGTGCCACTTCTAGCGGAGACCTCACCGGGGAGCTGTTTTTT. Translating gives CATSSGDLTGELFF.

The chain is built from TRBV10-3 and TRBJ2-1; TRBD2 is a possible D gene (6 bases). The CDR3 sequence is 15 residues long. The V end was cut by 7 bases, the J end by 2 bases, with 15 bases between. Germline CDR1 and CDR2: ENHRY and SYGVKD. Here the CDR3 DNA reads TGTGCCATCAAGGACTCCCTAGCGACCTACAATGAGCAGTTCTTC. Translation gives CAIKDSLATYNEQFF.

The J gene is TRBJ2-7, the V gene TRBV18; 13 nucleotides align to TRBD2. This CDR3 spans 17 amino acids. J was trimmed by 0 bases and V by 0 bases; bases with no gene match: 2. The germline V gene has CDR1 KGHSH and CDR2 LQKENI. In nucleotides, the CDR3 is TGTGCCAGCTCACCACCGGGACTAGCGGGATCCTCCTACGAGCAGTACTTC. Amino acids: CASSPPGLAGSSYEQYF.

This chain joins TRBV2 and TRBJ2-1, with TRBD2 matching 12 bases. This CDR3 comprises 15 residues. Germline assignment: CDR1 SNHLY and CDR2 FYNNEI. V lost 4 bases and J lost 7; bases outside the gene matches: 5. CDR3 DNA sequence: TGTGCCAGCAGTGTGCTAGCGGGAGGGAGGAATGAGCAGTTCTTC. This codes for CASSVLAGGRNEQFF.

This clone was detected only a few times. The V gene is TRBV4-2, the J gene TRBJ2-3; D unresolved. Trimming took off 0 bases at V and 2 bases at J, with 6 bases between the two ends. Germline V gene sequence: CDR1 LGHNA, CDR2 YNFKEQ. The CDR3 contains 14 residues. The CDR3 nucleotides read TGTGCCAGCAGCCAAGATGCTATCACAGATACGCAGTATTTT. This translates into CASSQDAITDTQYF.

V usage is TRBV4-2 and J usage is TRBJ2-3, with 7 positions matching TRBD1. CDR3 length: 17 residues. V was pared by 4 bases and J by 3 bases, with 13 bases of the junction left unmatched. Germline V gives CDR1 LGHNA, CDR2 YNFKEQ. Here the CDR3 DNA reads TGTGCCAGCAGCCCCATCGCCCGGGACAGACTTACAGATACGCAGTATTTT. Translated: CASSPIARDRLTDTQYF.

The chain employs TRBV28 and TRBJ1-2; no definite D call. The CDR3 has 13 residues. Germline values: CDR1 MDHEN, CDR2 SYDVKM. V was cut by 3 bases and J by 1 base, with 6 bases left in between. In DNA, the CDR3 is TGTGCCAGCAGTTTGGGCTTTAACTATGGCTACACCTTC. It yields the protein CASSLGFNYGYTF.

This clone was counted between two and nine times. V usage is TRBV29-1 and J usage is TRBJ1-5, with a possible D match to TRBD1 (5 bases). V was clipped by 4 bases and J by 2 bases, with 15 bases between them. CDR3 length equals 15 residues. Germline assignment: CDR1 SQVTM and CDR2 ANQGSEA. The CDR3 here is CSVASAGFGNQPQHF. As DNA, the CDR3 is TGCAGCGTTGCTTCTGCAGGGTTCGGCAATCAGCCCCAGCATTTT.

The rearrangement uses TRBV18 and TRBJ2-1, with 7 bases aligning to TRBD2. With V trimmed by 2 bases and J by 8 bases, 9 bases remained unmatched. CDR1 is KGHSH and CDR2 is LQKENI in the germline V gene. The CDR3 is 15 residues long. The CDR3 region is CASSPRLAATDEQFF. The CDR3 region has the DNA TGTGCCAGCTCACCAAGGCTAGCGGCCACGGATGAGCAGTTCTTC.

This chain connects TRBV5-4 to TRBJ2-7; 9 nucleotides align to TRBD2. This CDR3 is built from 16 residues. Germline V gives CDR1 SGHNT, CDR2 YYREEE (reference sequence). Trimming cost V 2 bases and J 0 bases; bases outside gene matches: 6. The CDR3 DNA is TGTGCCAGCAGCTTTGGGACTAGCAAAGTCTCCTACGAGCAGTACTTC. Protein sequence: CASSFGTSKVSYEQYF.

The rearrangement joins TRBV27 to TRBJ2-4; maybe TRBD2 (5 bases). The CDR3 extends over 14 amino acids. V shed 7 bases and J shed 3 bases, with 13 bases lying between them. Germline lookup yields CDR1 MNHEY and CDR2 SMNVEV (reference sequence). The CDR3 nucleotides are TGTGCCAGCACTCCACTAGGGTACAAAAACATTCAGTACTTC. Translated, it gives CASTPLGYKNIQYF.

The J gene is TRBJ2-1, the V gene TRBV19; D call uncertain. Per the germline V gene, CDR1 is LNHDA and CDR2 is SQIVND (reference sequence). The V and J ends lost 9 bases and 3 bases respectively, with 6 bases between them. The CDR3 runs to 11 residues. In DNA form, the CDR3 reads TGTGCCAGCACTGACTACAATGAGCAGTTCTTC. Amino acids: CASTDYNEQFF.

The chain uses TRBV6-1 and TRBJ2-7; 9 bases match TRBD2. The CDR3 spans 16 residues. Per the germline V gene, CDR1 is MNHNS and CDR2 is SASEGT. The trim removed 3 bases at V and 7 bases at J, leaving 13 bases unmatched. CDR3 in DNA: TGTGCCAGCAGTGATAGGATAGCGGGAGTAGCGCGGGAGCAGTACTTC. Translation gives CASSDRIAGVAREQYF.

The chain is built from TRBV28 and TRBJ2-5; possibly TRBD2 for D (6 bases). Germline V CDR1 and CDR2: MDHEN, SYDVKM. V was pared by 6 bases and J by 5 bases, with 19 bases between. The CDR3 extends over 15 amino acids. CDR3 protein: CASSAGGTPGETQYF. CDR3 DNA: TGTGCCAGCAGCGCTGGGGGGACCCCAGGGGAGACCCAGTACTTC.

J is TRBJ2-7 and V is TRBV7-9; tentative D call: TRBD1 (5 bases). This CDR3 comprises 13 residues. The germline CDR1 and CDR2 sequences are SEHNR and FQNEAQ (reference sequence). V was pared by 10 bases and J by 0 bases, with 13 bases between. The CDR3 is CANRQWSSYEQYF. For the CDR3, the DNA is TGTGCCAATCGACAGTGGAGCTCCTACGAGCAGTACTTC.